This T cell receptor beta chain was recovered during a study of blood T cell repertoires in COVID-19. Participants, about 18 to 90 years old, spanned about 26 US areas. TCRdb's table, derived via immunoSEQ multiplex PCR, lists solely in-frame clones and lacks some. The sample has about 330,000 clones; approximately 88% are singletons. The sequenced sample consisted of PBMCs or T cells enriched from blood (not recorded which). This TCR was sampled from a man younger than 40 who had recovered from COVID-19.

The CDR3 sequence: CASTNRQGYGYTF. CDR3 nucleotides: TGTGCCAGCACCAATCGGCAGGGCTATGGCTACACCTTC. The V call is TRBV28, the J call TRBJ1-2; weak D call: TRBD1 (5 bases). In germline, CDR1 is MDHEN, CDR2 SYDVKM. The germline V and J ends were trimmed by 7 bases and 4 bases, with 13 bases remaining between them. The CDR3 is made up of 13 amino acids.